This T cell receptor beta chain was recorded in a study of early T cells in non-severe SARS-CoV-2 infection. This clonotype was counted at least ten times. Each single cDNA molecule received a unique molecular identifier. TCRdb fed the 5' RACE reads into MiXCR, producing one record per CDR3 protein. The sample lists about 35,000 distinct CDR3 sequences, around 7% occurring once. This CDR3 has 13 residues. V lost 5 bases and J 5 bases, leaving 11 bases between the germline ends. Germline loops: CDR1 SGHTA, CDR2 FQGNSA. V gene TRBV7-2 combines with J gene TRBJ2-3; possible D gene TRBD2, 5 bases. Sequences were obtained from whole blood. The receptor comes from an adult who was a healthcare worker with PCR-confirmed SARS-CoV-2 infection or an uninfected control (not recorded which). The CDR3 DNA follows: TGTGCCAGCAGCGTACCAGGACTAGATACGCAGTATTTT. Residues: CASSVPGLDTQYF.